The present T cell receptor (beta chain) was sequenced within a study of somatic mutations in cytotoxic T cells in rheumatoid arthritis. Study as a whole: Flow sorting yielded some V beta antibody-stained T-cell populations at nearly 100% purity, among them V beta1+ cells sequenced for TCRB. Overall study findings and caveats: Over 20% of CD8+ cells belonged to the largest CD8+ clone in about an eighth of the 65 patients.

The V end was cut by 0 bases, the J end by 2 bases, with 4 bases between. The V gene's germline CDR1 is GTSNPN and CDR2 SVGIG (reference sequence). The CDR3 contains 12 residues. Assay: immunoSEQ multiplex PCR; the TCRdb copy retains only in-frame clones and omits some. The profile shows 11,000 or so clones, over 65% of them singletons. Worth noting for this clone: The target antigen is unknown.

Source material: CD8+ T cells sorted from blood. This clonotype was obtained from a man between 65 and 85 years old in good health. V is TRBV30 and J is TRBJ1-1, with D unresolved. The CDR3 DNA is TGTGCCTGGAGTGTACTAAACACTGAAGCTTTCTTT. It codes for CAWSVLNTEAFF.